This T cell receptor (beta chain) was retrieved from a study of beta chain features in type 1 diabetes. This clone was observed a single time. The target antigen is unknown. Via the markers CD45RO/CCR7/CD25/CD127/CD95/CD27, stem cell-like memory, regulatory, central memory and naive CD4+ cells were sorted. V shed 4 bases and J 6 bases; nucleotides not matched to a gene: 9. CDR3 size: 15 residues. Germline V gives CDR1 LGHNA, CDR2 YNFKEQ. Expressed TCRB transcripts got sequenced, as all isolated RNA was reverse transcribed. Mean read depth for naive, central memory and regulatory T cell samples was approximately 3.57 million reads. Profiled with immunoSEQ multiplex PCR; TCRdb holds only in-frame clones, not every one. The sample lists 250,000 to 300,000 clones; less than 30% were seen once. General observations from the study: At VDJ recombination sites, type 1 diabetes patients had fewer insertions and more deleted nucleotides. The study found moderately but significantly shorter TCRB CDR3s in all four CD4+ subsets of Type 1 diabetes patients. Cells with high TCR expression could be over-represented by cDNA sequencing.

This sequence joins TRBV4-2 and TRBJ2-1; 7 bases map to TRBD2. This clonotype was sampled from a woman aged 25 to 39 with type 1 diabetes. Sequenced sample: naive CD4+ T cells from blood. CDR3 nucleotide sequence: TGTGCCAGCAGCCTCGGTCCCTCTAGCGGCAATGAGCAGTTCTTC. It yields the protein CASSLGPSSGNEQFF.